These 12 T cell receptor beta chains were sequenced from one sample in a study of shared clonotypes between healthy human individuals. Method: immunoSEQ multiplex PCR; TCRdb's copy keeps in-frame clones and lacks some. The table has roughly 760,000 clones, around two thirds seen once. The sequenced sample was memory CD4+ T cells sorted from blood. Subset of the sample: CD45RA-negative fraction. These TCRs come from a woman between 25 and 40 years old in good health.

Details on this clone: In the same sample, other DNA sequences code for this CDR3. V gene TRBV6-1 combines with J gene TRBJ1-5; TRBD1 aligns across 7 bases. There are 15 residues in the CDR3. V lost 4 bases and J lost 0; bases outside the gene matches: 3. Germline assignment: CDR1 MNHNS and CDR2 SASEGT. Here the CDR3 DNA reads TGTGCCAGCAGTGTTCACAGGGGTAGCAATCAGCCCCAGCATTTT. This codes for CASSVHRGSNQPQHF.

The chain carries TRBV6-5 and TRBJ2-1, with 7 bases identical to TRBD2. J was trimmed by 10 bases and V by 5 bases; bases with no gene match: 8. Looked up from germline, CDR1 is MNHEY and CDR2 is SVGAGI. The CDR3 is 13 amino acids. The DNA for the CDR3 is TGTGCCAGCAGTCGCGGGAGAGCGGGAGAGCAGTTCTTC. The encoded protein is CASSRGRAGEQFF.

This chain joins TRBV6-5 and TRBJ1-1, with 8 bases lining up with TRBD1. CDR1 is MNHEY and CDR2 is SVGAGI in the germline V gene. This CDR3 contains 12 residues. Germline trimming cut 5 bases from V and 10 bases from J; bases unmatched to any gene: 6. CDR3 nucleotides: TGTGCCAGCAGTGGCAGGGGGCGTACAGCTTTCTTT. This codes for CASSGRGRTAFF.

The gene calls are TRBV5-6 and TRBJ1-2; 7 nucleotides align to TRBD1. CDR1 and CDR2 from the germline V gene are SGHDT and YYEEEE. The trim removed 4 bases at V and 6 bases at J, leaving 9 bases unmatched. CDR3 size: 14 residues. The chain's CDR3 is CASSAPRGPHGYTF. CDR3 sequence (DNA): TGTGCCAGCAGCGCCCCGAGGGGGCCCCATGGCTACACCTTC.

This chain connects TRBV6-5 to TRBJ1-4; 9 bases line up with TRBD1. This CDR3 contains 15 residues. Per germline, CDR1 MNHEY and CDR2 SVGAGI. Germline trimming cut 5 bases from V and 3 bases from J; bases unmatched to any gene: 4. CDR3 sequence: CASSHRGQPNEKLFF. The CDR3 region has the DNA TGTGCCAGCAGTCACAGGGGGCAACCTAATGAAAAACTGTTTTTT.

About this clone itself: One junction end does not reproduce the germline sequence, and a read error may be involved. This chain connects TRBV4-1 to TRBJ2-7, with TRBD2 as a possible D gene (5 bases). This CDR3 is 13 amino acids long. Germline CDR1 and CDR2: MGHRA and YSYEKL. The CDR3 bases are TGCGCCAGCAGCCAAGTGGTGCGGGTGGGCTTACGTTTC. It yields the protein CASSQVVRVGLRF.

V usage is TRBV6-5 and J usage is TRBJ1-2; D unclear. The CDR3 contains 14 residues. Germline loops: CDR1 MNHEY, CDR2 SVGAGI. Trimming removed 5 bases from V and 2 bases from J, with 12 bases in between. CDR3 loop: CASSRSTENYGYTF. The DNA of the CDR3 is TGTGCCAGCAGTCGCAGCACAGAGAACTATGGCTACACCTTC.

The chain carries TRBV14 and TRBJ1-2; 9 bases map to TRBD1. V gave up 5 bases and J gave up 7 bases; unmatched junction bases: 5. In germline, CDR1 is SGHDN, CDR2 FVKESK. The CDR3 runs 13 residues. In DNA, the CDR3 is TGTGCCAGCAGCTACGGGACAGGGCCTGGCTACACCTTC. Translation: CASSYGTGPGYTF.

The CDR3 region is CASSGSTDTQYF. CDR3 coding DNA: TGTGCCAGCTCAGGGAGCACAGATACGCAGTATTTT. V usage is TRBV28 and J usage is TRBJ2-3; TRBD1 is a possible D gene (5 bases). The CDR3 contains 12 residues. Trimming left V 8 bases short and J 0 bases short, with 6 bases between. The germline V gene has CDR1 MDHEN and CDR2 SYDVKM.

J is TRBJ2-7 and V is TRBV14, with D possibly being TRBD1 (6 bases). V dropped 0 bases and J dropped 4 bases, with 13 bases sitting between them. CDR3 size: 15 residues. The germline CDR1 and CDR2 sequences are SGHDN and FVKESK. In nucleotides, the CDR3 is TGTGCCAGCAGCCAAGAATTCGGACAGCAATACGAGCAGTACTTC. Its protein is CASSQEFGQQYEQYF.

The CDR3 is CASSQQHPSEFGYTF. Written as DNA, the CDR3 is TGTGCCAGCAGCCAACAGCACCCTAGCGAATTTGGCTACACCTTC. The chain employs TRBV6-5 and TRBJ1-2; no definite D call. The CDR3 runs to 15 residues. V lost 6 bases, J lost 7 bases, and 21 bases lay in between. Germline loops: CDR1 MNHEY, CDR2 SVGAGI.

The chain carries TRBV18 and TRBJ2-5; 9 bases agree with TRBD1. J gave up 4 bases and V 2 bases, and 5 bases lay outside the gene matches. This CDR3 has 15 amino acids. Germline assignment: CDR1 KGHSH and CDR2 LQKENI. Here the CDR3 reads CASSPTTGGRETQYF. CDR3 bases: TGTGCCAGCTCACCAACGACAGGGGGTCGAGAGACCCAGTACTTC.